One sample yielded the 24 T cell receptor beta chains listed below, sequenced in a study of cytomegalovirus exposure and HLA in healthy donors. 60 Vbeta and 13 Jbeta primers were used in PCR. Method: immunoSEQ multiplex PCR; TCRdb's copy keeps in-frame clones and lacks some. This sample has about 130,000 clones, with 75% to 85% found just once. The sequenced sample was PBMCs. The receptor source for this set is a man aged 50 or older in good health and CMV-seronegative.

This sequence joins TRBV27 and TRBJ1-1; possible D gene TRBD1, 6 bases. The CDR3 consists of 14 residues. The V end lost 2 bases, the J end lost 7 bases, and 14 bases lay between the germline ends. CDR1 is MNHEY and CDR2 is SMNVEV in the germline V gene (reference sequence). The CDR3 DNA reads TGTGCCAGCAGTTTAATGGGGGGGCTGGATGAAGCTTTCTTT. It is translated as CASSLMGGLDEAFF.

This clone has a handful of counts. The chain has TRBV19 and TRBJ1-1, with 7 positions matching TRBD1. CDR1 LNHDA and CDR2 SQIVND come from the germline V gene (reference sequence). The length of the CDR3 is 16 residues. J gave up 0 bases and V 1 base, and 5 bases lay outside the gene matches. This chain's CDR3 is CASSIGVTGMNTEAFF. CDR3 in DNA: TGTGCCAGTAGTATAGGGGTGACAGGGATGAACACTGAAGCTTTCTTT.

This clone was recorded a few times. The chain has TRBV9 and TRBJ2-5, with TRBD2 as a possible D gene (6 bases). The CDR3 contains 14 residues. Germline-derived CDR1 and CDR2 are SGDLS and YYNGEE. The V end was cut by 0 bases, the J end by 2 bases, with 8 bases between. This CDR3 is CASSVGGLQETQYF. The CDR3, as DNA: TGTGCCAGCAGCGTAGGAGGACTACAAGAGACCCAGTACTTC.

This chain connects TRBV19 to TRBJ1-4, with 9 bases that match TRBD1. The CDR3 extends over 16 amino acids. Germline V gene lookup returns CDR1 LNHDA and CDR2 SQIVND (reference sequence). Unmatched junction bases numbered 9, after V lost 6 bases and J lost 4 bases. The CDR3 loop is CASSSAGDRDNEKLFF. The DNA of the CDR3 is TGTGCCAGTAGCAGTGCCGGGGACAGGGATAATGAAAAACTGTTTTTT.

The genes are TRBV19 and TRBJ1-5; 9 bases agree with TRBD1. Unmatched junction bases numbered 7, after V lost 10 bases and J lost 0 bases. The CDR3 sequence is 15 residues long. CDR1 and CDR2 (germline): LNHDA, SQIVND (reference sequence). CDR3 region: CATDRGHTSNQPQHF. The CDR3 DNA follows: TGTGCCACGGACAGGGGCCATACTAGCAATCAGCCCCAGCATTTT.

V usage is TRBV5-4 and J usage is TRBJ2-2; 8 bases are a match to TRBD2. Germline V gene sequence: CDR1 SGHNT, CDR2 YYREEE (reference sequence). CDR3 length equals 15 residues. V was pared by 2 bases and J by 4 bases, with 4 bases of the junction left unmatched. This CDR3 reads CASSFGGAGTGELFF. CDR3 nucleotide sequence: TGTGCCAGCAGCTTCGGGGGGGCAGGCACCGGGGAGCTGTTTTTT.

Only one count was recorded for this clone. This CDR3 reads CASSSRVVLYGYTF. The CDR3 nucleotides read TGTGCCAGCAGCTCCCGCGTGGTCCTCTATGGCTACACCTTC. This chain uses TRBV7-8 with TRBJ1-2, with no clear D. V was trimmed by 4 bases and J by 4 bases, leaving 13 bases between them. The CDR3 runs 14 residues. CDR1 is SGHVS and CDR2 is FQNEAQ in the germline V gene. Complete variable domain (other parts from reference TRBV7-8 and TRBJ1-2): GAGVSQSPRYKVAKRGQDVALRCDPISGHVSLFWYQQALGQGPEFLTYFQNEAQLDKSGLPSDRFFAERPEGSVSTLKIQRTQQEDSAVYLCASSSRVVLYGYTFGSGTRLTVV.

CDR3 region: CAWEWEGAKNIQYF. DNA of the CDR3: TGTGCCTGGGAATGGGAGGGAGCCAAAAACATTCAGTACTTC. The V call is TRBV30, the J call TRBJ2-4, with 7 bases identical to TRBD2. Germline V gene lookup returns CDR1 GTSNPN and CDR2 SVGIG (reference sequence). The CDR3 length is 14 residues. Trimming removed 5 bases from V and 0 bases from J; junction bases left unmatched: 4.

V gene TRBV7-9 combines with J gene TRBJ1-1; 7 positions match TRBD1. V was clipped by 5 bases and J by 0 bases; unmatched bases: 9. CDR3 length: 16 residues. Germline V gene sequence: CDR1 SEHNR, CDR2 FQNEAQ (reference sequence). The CDR3, as DNA: TGTGCCAGCAGCCACCCCGTGACAGGGATGAACACTGAAGCTTTCTTT. It yields the protein CASSHPVTGMNTEAFF.

The rearrangement uses TRBV18 and TRBJ2-7, with D maybe TRBD1 (6 bases). The CDR3 consists of 15 residues. Germline values: CDR1 KGHSH, CDR2 LQKENI. Trimming cost V 3 bases and J 2 bases, with 14 bases left between them. CDR3 loop: CASSPGSGQTYEQYF. CDR3 DNA: TGTGCCAGCTCACCGGGCAGCGGACAGACCTACGAGCAGTACTTC.

The J gene is TRBJ2-1, the V gene TRBV5-1, with D perhaps matching TRBD1 (5 bases). The CDR3 runs to 14 residues. V lost 4 bases and J 6 bases, leaving 14 bases between the germline ends. Looked up from germline, CDR1 is SGHRS and CDR2 is YFSETQ. The CDR3 sequence is CASSATSRGNEQFF. The CDR3 nucleotides read TGCGCCAGCAGCGCCACTTCTAGGGGCAATGAGCAGTTCTTC.

The chain couples TRBV5-6 to TRBJ2-7, with no clear D. Per germline, CDR1 SGHDT and CDR2 YYEEEE. The CDR3 runs 14 residues. With 7 bases removed from V and 3 bases from J, the gap between germline ends came to 17 bases. This CDR3 reads CASSPWAQSYEQYF. The CDR3 coding sequence is TGTGCCAGCTCCCCCTGGGCTCAGAGCTACGAGCAGTACTTC.

This clone is a singleton in its sample. The rearrangement links TRBV28 to TRBJ2-7; weak D call: TRBD1 (5 bases). V was trimmed by 2 bases and J by 3 bases, leaving 14 bases between them. This CDR3 is 15 amino acids long. Germline-derived CDR1 and CDR2 are MDHEN and SYDVKM. The CDR3: CASSLGGATLYEQYF. The CDR3 DNA follows: TGTGCCAGCAGTTTAGGTGGGGCAACCCTCTACGAGCAGTACTTC.

The chain joins TRBV6-5 to TRBJ1-1; 8 positions agree with TRBD1. The J segment lost 1 base and the V segment lost 2 bases, leaving 0 bases of the junction unmatched. Germline assignment: CDR1 MNHEY and CDR2 SVGAGI. The CDR3 runs to 14 residues. CDR3 sequence reads: CASSYDRGNTEAFF. The DNA of the CDR3 is TGTGCCAGCAGTTACGACAGGGGGAACACTGAAGCTTTCTTT.

This clone was detected a few times. The CDR3 loop reads CATSRDLRTGGRTEAFF. The DNA for the CDR3 is TGTGCCACCAGCAGAGATTTGCGGACAGGGGGTAGGACTGAAGCTTTCTTT. The chain carries TRBV15 and TRBJ1-1, with TRBD1 matching over 10 bases. The junction had 9 bases not matched to a gene; V was cut back by 0 bases and J by 5 bases. In germline, CDR1 is LNHNV, CDR2 YYDKDF (reference sequence). There are 17 residues in the CDR3. Based on the CDR3 plus reference TRBV15 and TRBJ1-1, the full variable domain is DAMVIQNPRYQVTQFGKPVTLSCSQTLNHNVMYWYQQKSSQAPKLLFHYYDKDFNNEADTPDNFQSRRPNTSFCFLDIRSPGLGDTAMYLCATSRDLRTGGRTEAFFGQGTRLTVV.

V is TRBV5-6 and J is TRBJ2-3; the match to TRBD2 covers 8 bases. V dropped 1 base and J dropped 2; count of bases not matched to a gene: 9. From germline, CDR1 is SGHDT and CDR2 YYEEEE. The CDR3 spans 17 residues. Written as DNA, the CDR3 is TGTGCCAGCAGCTTGCGGGGGGGGGACCGGGACACAGATACGCAGTATTTT. Its translation is CASSLRGGDRDTDTQYF.

This chain connects TRBV7-9 to TRBJ2-3; 10 bases map to TRBD2. The germline gives CDR1 SEHNR, CDR2 FQNEAQ (reference sequence). J gave up 6 bases and V 5 bases, and 14 bases lay outside the gene matches. The CDR3 has 17 amino acids. This CDR3 is CASSPIPSGGAGDTQYF. The CDR3 region has the DNA TGTGCCAGCAGCCCGATACCGAGCGGGGGGGCCGGGGATACGCAGTATTTT.

The chain uses TRBV6-6 and TRBJ2-1; 14 bases align to TRBD2. Trimming at V came to 6 bases and at J to 4 bases, leaving 5 bases not matched to a gene. There are 16 residues in the CDR3. The germline V gene encodes CDR1 MNHNY and CDR2 SVGAGI (reference sequence). The CDR3 nucleotides read TGTGCCAGCAGAGGACTAGCGGGGGGCTCATACAATGAGCAGTTCTTC. This translates into CASRGLAGGSYNEQFF.

This clone was picked up a small number of times. V is TRBV30 and J is TRBJ1-5; 7 bases map to TRBD1. Germline CDR1 and CDR2: GTSNPN and SVGIG (reference sequence). The CDR3 loop spans 14 amino acids. The V segment lost 3 bases and the J segment 5 bases; nucleotides outside the gene matches: 7. CDR3 coding DNA: TGTGCCTGGAGGCCCGGGGACAGATATCAGCCCCAGCATTTT. Protein: CAWRPGDRYQPQHF.

This clone has just one count. The rearrangement uses TRBV23-1 and TRBJ1-6; D gene ambiguous. Being an ORF, TRBV23-1 has a function that is uncertain. Deletions cut 0 bases from V and 7 bases from J, with 10 bases between. This CDR3 contains 15 residues. The CDR3 spells CASSQSTHKNSPLHF. CDR3 sequence (DNA): TGCGCCAGCAGTCAATCAACCCACAAGAATTCACCCCTCCACTTT.

A note on this clone: At the DNA level, this CDR3 is encoded by other sequences in the same sample as well. This chain uses TRBV6-5 with TRBJ2-3, with TRBD2 as a possible D gene (6 bases). The CDR3 spans 13 residues. V was trimmed by 8 bases and J by 1 base, leaving 10 bases between them. CDR1 and CDR2 from the germline V gene are MNHEY and SVGAGI. CDR3 sequence (DNA): TGTGCCAGCCGCGGGGCGGGCACAGATACGCAGTATTTT. Its protein is CASRGAGTDTQYF.

This clone was picked up a small number of times. The chain recombines TRBV6-1 with TRBJ2-5; a weak D match, TRBD1 (6 bases). The tail of the sequence fits TRBJ2-7 better, so the J call may be wrong. The CDR3 consists of 14 residues. Per germline, CDR1 MNHNS and CDR2 SASEGT. CDR3: CASSEHRDSYEQYF. The CDR3 DNA reads as TGTGCCAGCAGTGAACACAGGGATTCCTACGAGCAGTACTTC.

The J gene is TRBJ2-1, the V gene TRBV28, with TRBD2 matching 13 bases. The CDR3 length is 15 residues. CDR1 and CDR2 from the germline V gene are MDHEN and SYDVKM. J gave up 10 bases and V 6 bases, and 9 bases lay outside the gene matches. DNA of the CDR3: TGTGCCAGCAGCCCCCGACTAGCGGGGGGCCGGGAGCAGTTCTTC. Encoded protein: CASSPRLAGGREQFF.

This rearrangement joins TRBV6-5 to TRBJ1-1, with D hard to call. Trimming removed 0 bases at V and 0 bases at J, with 5 bases between. Germline V gene sequence: CDR1 MNHEY, CDR2 SVGAGI. The CDR3 consists of 14 residues. Here the CDR3 reads CASSYSRMNTEAFF. The CDR3 DNA follows: TGTGCCAGCAGTTACTCGCGGATGAACACTGAAGCTTTCTTT.